This is a list of T cell receptor beta chains from one sample in a study of T cells expressing NK-cell markers. Reprocessing the 5' RACE reads, TCRdb reports a single entry for every CDR3 protein and omits DNA. The table gives approximately 150,000 distinct CDR3 sequences; the top ten clones make up 10% to 15% of it. Sample: blood T cells: a sorted CD56 or NKG2C T cell subset, CD4+ or CD8+ T cells, or bulk PBMC T cells (not recorded which). The receptors come from a man between 18 and 29 years old in good health. CDR3s include the opening cysteine and the closing phenylalanine or tryptophan.

TRBJ1-2	14	TRBV4-3	CASSQDFLKGGYTF
TRBJ2-1	15	TRBV24-1	CATSDGTSSHNEQFF
TRBJ1-1	14	TRBV6-2/TRBV6-3	CASSFYRGSGEAFF
TRBJ1-2	12	TRBV5-1	CASKQGNYGYTF
TRBJ2-3	18	TRBV11-1	CASSLAGLSGRVTDTQYF
TRBJ2-2	13	TRBV29-1	CSVEGWEPGELFF
TRBJ2-3	13	TRBV14	CASSQENTDTQYF
TRBJ2-5	16	TRBV7-9	CASSLGWDGGEETQYF
TRBJ1-5	13	TRBV24-1	CATARGGNQPQHF
TRBJ2-1	15	TRBV2	CASSETGLAANEQFF
TRBJ2-7	14	TRBV4-2	CASSLKHTGHEQYF
TRBJ1-2	13	TRBV4-3	CASSQGGPYGYTF
TRBJ1-5	15	TRBV25-1	CASSDGTGFEQPQHF
TRBJ2-2	16	TRBV7-8	CASSPLSGGIAGELFF
TRBJ2-3	17	TRBV5-6	CASSLLGASAHTDTQYF
TRBJ1-1	14	TRBV7-2	CASSLQGGYTEAFF
TRBJ2-3	20	TRBV12-3/TRBV12-4	CASSTEQKGQGKFGRDTQYF
TRBJ2-2	16	TRBV11-2	CASSPVGWGNTGELFF
TRBJ2-5	13	TRBV27	CASSFSRVETQYF
TRBJ2-2	17	TRBV7-9	CASSLGSRDSPTGELFF
TRBJ2-5	12	TRBV7-9	CASSLGLAVSYF
TRBJ2-1	15	TRBV20-1	CSATRLAEVYNEQFF